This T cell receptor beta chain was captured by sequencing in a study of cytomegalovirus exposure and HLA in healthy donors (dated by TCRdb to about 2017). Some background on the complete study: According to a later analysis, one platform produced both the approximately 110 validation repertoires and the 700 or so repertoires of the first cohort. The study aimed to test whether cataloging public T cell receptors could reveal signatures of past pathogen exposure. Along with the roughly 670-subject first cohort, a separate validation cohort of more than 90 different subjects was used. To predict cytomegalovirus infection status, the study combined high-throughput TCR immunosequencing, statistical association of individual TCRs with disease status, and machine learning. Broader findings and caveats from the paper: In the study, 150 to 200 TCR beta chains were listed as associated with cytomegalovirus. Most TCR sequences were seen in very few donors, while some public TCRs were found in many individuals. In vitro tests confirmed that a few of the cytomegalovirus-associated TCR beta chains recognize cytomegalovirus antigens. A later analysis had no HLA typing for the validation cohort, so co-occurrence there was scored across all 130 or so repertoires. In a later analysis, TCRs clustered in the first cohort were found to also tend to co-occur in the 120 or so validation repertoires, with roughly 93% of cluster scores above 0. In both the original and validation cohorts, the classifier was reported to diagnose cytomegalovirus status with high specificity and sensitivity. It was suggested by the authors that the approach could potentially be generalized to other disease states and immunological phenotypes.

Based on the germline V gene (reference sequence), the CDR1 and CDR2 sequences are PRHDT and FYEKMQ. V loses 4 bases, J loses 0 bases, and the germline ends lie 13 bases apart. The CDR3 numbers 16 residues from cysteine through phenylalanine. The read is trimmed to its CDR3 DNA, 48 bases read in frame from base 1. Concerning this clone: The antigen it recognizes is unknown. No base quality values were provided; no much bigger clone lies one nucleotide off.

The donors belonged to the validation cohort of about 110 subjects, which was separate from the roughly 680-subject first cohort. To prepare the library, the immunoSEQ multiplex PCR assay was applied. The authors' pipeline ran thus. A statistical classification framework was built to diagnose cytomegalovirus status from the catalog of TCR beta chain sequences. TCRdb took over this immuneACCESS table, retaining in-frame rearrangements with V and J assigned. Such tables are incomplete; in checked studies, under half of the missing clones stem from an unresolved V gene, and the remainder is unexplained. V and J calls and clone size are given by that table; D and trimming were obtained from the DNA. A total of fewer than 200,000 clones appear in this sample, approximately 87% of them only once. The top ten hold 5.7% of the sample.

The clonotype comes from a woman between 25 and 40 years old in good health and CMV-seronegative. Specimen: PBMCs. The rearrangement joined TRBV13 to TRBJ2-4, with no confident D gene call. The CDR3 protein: CASSSEPGLAKNIQYF. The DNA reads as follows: TGTGCCAGCAGCTCCGAGCCCGGTCTAGCCAAAAACATTCAGTACTTC.